The rows below give T cell receptor beta chains drawn from one sample of a study of cytomegalovirus exposure and HLA in healthy donors. The protocol was immunoSEQ multiplex PCR, while the TCRdb copy is restricted to in-frame clones and leaves out a portion. In the table there are over 200,000 clones, 70% of which are singletons. The material sequenced was PBMCs. The receptors were gathered from a man aged 35 to 55 in good health and CMV-seropositive. Each CDR3 is given with its conserved first and last residue. Fields, in order: clone size, D gene, V gene, J gene, CDR3 protein, CDR3 DNA. A D gene is named only where the DNA matches it firmly. Size values are once, few and many counts, or a class for expanded clones, and some rows have none.

abundance: .
d_gene: .
v_gene: TRBV6-5
j_gene: TRBJ1-5
CDR3aa: CASRRTEIINQPQHF
CDR3nt: TGTGCCAGCAGGAGGACAGAGATAATCAATCAGCCCCAGCATTTT

abundance: .
d_gene: .
v_gene: TRBV11-2
j_gene: TRBJ1-2
CDR3aa: CASSLAVDGGYTF
CDR3nt: TGTGCCAGCAGCTTAGCAGTCGACGGGGGCTACACCTTC

abundance: few
d_gene: TRBD2
v_gene: TRBV7-2
j_gene: TRBJ2-1
CDR3aa: CASSFRDYANEQFF
CDR3nt: TGTGCCAGCAGCTTTAGGGACTACGCCAATGAGCAGTTCTTC

abundance: .
d_gene: .
v_gene: TRBV7-2
j_gene: TRBJ2-1
CDR3aa: CASSLPSSRERQFF
CDR3nt: TGTGCCAGCAGCTTGCCCTCTTCCCGGGAGCGCCAGTTCTTC

abundance: .
d_gene: TRBD1
v_gene: TRBV28
j_gene: TRBJ2-7
CDR3aa: CASTRTGRYEQYF
CDR3nt: TGTGCCAGCACCCGGACAGGGAGATACGAGCAGTACTTC

abundance: .
d_gene: TRBD1
v_gene: TRBV19
j_gene: TRBJ2-7
CDR3aa: CASSAGRTGPRTYEQYF
CDR3nt: TGTGCCAGTAGTGCGGGAAGGACAGGGCCAAGGACCTACGAGCAGTACTTC

abundance: .
d_gene: .
v_gene: TRBV5-1
j_gene: TRBJ2-3
CDR3aa: CASSFRGSGTDTQYF
CDR3nt: TGCGCCAGCAGCTTTAGAGGCTCCGGCACAGATACGCAGTATTTT

abundance: .
d_gene: TRBD2
v_gene: TRBV29-1
j_gene: TRBJ2-5
CDR3aa: CSVVRASGGAGTQYF
CDR3nt: TGCAGCGTTGTTAGGGCTAGCGGGGGGGCCGGGACCCAGTACTTC

abundance: once
d_gene: TRBD1
v_gene: TRBV4-1
j_gene: TRBJ2-7
CDR3aa: CASSRGTGAYEQYF
CDR3nt: TGCGCCAGCAGCCGGGGGACAGGAGCCTACGAGCAGTACTTC

abundance: few
d_gene: .
v_gene: TRBV19
j_gene: TRBJ2-3
CDR3aa: CASSRSGSLTDTQYF
CDR3nt: TGTGCCAGTTCCCGTAGCGGTTCCCTCACAGATACGCAGTATTTT

abundance: .
d_gene: .
v_gene: TRBV5-1
j_gene: TRBJ2-5
CDR3aa: CASSQGRPPETQYF
CDR3nt: TGCGCCAGCAGCCAGGGAAGACCCCCGGAGACCCAGTACTTC

abundance: few
d_gene: TRBD1
v_gene: TRBV5-1
j_gene: TRBJ2-7
CDR3aa: CASSWGTGGPYEQYF
CDR3nt: TGCGCCAGCAGCTGGGGGACAGGGGGCCCCTACGAGCAGTACTTC

abundance: few
d_gene: .
v_gene: TRBV19
j_gene: TRBJ1-3
CDR3aa: CASSLAAPFTGNTIYF
CDR3nt: TGTGCCAGTAGCCTGGCAGCGCCATTTACTGGAAACACCATATATTTT

abundance: .
d_gene: TRBD2
v_gene: TRBV4-1
j_gene: TRBJ2-3
CDR3aa: CASSQVTRASGVPDTQYF
CDR3nt: TGCGCCAGCAGCCAAGTCACGAGGGCTAGCGGGGTCCCCGATACGCAGTATTTT

abundance: .
d_gene: .
v_gene: TRBV10-3
j_gene: TRBJ1-3
CDR3aa: CAISESDSPGNTIYF
CDR3nt: TGTGCCATCAGTGAGTCGGACAGTCCAGGAAACACCATATATTTT

abundance: .
d_gene: TRBD2
v_gene: TRBV27
j_gene: TRBJ2-3
CDR3aa: CASSFRPFSASGGVTDTQYF
CDR3nt: TGTGCCAGCAGTTTTCGGCCCTTCTCGGCTAGCGGGGGGGTGACAGATACGCAGTATTTT

abundance: .
d_gene: .
v_gene: TRBV6-5
j_gene: TRBJ1-1
CDR3aa: CAAGTEAFF
CDR3nt: TGTGCCGCGGGGACTGAAGCTTTCTTT

abundance: .
d_gene: TRBD1
v_gene: TRBV4-1
j_gene: TRBJ2-3
CDR3aa: CASSPGTAPTDTQYF
CDR3nt: TGCGCCAGCAGCCCGGGGACAGCTCCCACAGATACGCAGTATTTT

abundance: .
d_gene: .
v_gene: TRBV7-9
j_gene: TRBJ1-2
CDR3aa: CASSLSPPYGYTF
CDR3nt: TGTGCCAGCAGCTTATCTCCCCCCTATGGCTACACCTTC

abundance: .
d_gene: TRBD1
v_gene: TRBV2
j_gene: TRBJ1-4
CDR3aa: CASSADRGREKLFF
CDR3nt: TGTGCCAGCAGTGCGGACAGGGGTCGAGAAAAACTGTTTTTT

abundance: .
d_gene: TRBD1
v_gene: TRBV27
j_gene: TRBJ1-5
CDR3aa: CASCDRVGKPQHF
CDR3nt: TGTGCCAGCTGTGACAGGGTGGGAAAGCCCCAGCATTTT

abundance: .
d_gene: .
v_gene: TRBV6-5
j_gene: TRBJ1-2
CDR3aa: CASSYSTAYLGGYTF
CDR3nt: TGTGCCAGCAGTTACTCGACAGCGTATTTGGGTGGCTACACCTTC

abundance: few
d_gene: .
v_gene: TRBV11-2
j_gene: TRBJ1-1
CDR3aa: CASSLVRQGRVFF
CDR3nt: TGTGCCAGCAGCTTAGTTAGGCAGGGGAGGGTTTTCTTT

abundance: .
d_gene: .
v_gene: TRBV6-6
j_gene: TRBJ1-2
CDR3aa: CASSPQENYGYTF
CDR3nt: TGTGCCAGCAGCCCACAGGAGAACTATGGCTACACCTTC

abundance: few
d_gene: .
v_gene: TRBV7-6
j_gene: TRBJ2-2
CDR3aa: CASSTTTIGNTGELFF
CDR3nt: TGTGCCAGCAGCACGACAACGATAGGGAACACCGGGGAGCTGTTTTTT

abundance: .
d_gene: .
v_gene: TRBV7-8
j_gene: TRBJ1-2
CDR3aa: CASSLAGEDYGYTF
CDR3nt: TGTGCCAGCAGCTTAGCGGGGGAGGACTATGGCTACACCTTC

abundance: .
d_gene: .
v_gene: TRBV5-1
j_gene: TRBJ2-5
CDR3aa: CASSVTGTSETQYF
CDR3nt: TGCGCCAGCAGCGTTACCGGGACTTCAGAGACCCAGTACTTC

abundance: .
d_gene: .
v_gene: TRBV6-5
j_gene: TRBJ1-2
CDR3aa: CASSPRGNYGYTF
CDR3nt: TGTGCCAGCAGCCCGCGGGGGAACTATGGCTACACCTTC

abundance: .
d_gene: .
v_gene: TRBV5-6
j_gene: TRBJ1-6
CDR3aa: CASSFSTGVYNSPLHF
CDR3nt: TGTGCCAGCAGCTTTTCGACAGGTGTTTATAATTCACCCCTCCACTTT

abundance: .
d_gene: TRBD2
v_gene: TRBV5-6
j_gene: TRBJ2-3
CDR3aa: CASSPGGWGSIGTDTQYF
CDR3nt: TGTGCCAGCAGCCCGGGGGGTTGGGGGAGTATTGGCACAGATACGCAGTATTTT

abundance: .
d_gene: TRBD2
v_gene: TRBV4-1
j_gene: TRBJ2-5
CDR3aa: CASSQGAVTSAAEETQYF
CDR3nt: TGCGCCAGCAGCCAAGGGGCGGTGACTAGCGCAGCCGAGGAGACCCAGTACTTC

abundance: .
d_gene: .
v_gene: TRBV6-5
j_gene: TRBJ1-1
CDR3aa: CASSYFGRTEAFF
CDR3nt: TGTGCCAGCAGTTATTTTGGGAGGACTGAAGCTTTCTTT

abundance: .
d_gene: TRBD1
v_gene: TRBV6-1
j_gene: TRBJ2-2
CDR3aa: CATRLGQGAGELFF
CDR3nt: TGTGCCACCCGGCTGGGACAGGGGGCCGGGGAGCTGTTTTTT

abundance: .
d_gene: TRBD1
v_gene: TRBV5-4
j_gene: TRBJ2-7
CDR3aa: CASSSGTGGPYEQYF
CDR3nt: TGTGCCAGCAGCTCCGGGACAGGGGGCCCCTACGAGCAGTACTTC

abundance: .
d_gene: TRBD2
v_gene: TRBV28
j_gene: TRBJ2-2
CDR3aa: CASSSGRGVIGELFF
CDR3nt: TGTGCCAGCAGTTCGGGGCGGGGGGTGATCGGGGAGCTGTTTTTT

abundance: few
d_gene: .
v_gene: TRBV5-4
j_gene: TRBJ2-7
CDR3aa: CASSLSPAYEQYF
CDR3nt: TGTGCCAGCAGCTTGTCTCCCGCCTACGAGCAGTACTTC

abundance: .
d_gene: .
v_gene: TRBV5-1
j_gene: TRBJ2-2
CDR3aa: CASSFGGRSGGELFF
CDR3nt: TGCGCCAGCAGCTTCGGGGGGCGCTCTGGCGGGGAGCTGTTTTTT

abundance: .
d_gene: TRBD1
v_gene: TRBV6-6
j_gene: TRBJ2-7
CDR3aa: CASSKTGDGPYEQYF
CDR3nt: TGTGCCAGCAGCAAGACAGGGGATGGGCCCTACGAGCAGTACTTC

abundance: .
d_gene: .
v_gene: TRBV15
j_gene: TRBJ2-7
CDR3aa: CATSRDRGYEQYF
CDR3nt: TGTGCCACCAGCAGAGATCGCGGTTACGAGCAGTACTTC

abundance: .
d_gene: .
v_gene: TRBV23-1
j_gene: TRBJ1-1
CDR3aa: CASSQLPTGPTEAFF
CDR3nt: TGCGCCAGCAGTCAGCTTCCGACAGGCCCCACTGAAGCTTTCTTT

abundance: .
d_gene: TRBD1
v_gene: TRBV5-4
j_gene: TRBJ2-7
CDR3aa: CASSRQGGSYEQYF
CDR3nt: TGTGCCAGCAGCCGACAGGGGGGCTCCTACGAGCAGTACTTC

abundance: .
d_gene: TRBD1
v_gene: TRBV9
j_gene: TRBJ1-6
CDR3aa: CASSPRQGADSPLHF
CDR3nt: TGTGCCAGCAGCCCCAGACAGGGGGCCGATTCACCCCTCCACTTT

abundance: .
d_gene: .
v_gene: TRBV12-1
j_gene: TRBJ2-3
CDR3aa: CASSLAGGTDTQYF
CDR3nt: TGTGCCAGCAGCTTAGCGGGGGGGACAGATACGCAGTATTTT

abundance: .
d_gene: TRBD1
v_gene: TRBV6-1
j_gene: TRBJ2-7
CDR3aa: CATATGGYEQYF
CDR3nt: TGTGCCACTGCGACAGGGGGATACGAGCAGTACTTC

abundance: .
d_gene: TRBD1
v_gene: TRBV5-8
j_gene: TRBJ1-1
CDR3aa: CASSQDRDGFF
CDR3nt: TGTGCCAGCAGCCAGGACAGGGATGGTTTCTTT

abundance: .
d_gene: TRBD1
v_gene: TRBV10-3
j_gene: TRBJ1-2
CDR3aa: CAISNRGLDGYTF
CDR3nt: TGTGCCATCAGCAACAGGGGACTTGATGGCTACACCTTC

abundance: .
d_gene: TRBD2
v_gene: TRBV11-1
j_gene: TRBJ2-1
CDR3aa: CASSNLAGGTNEQFF
CDR3nt: TGTGCCAGCAGCAATCTAGCGGGGGGAACGAATGAGCAGTTCTTC

abundance: .
d_gene: .
v_gene: TRBV19
j_gene: TRBJ1-5
CDR3aa: CASSIEAQGNQPQHF
CDR3nt: TGTGCCAGTAGTATAGAAGCACAGGGCAATCAGCCCCAGCATTTT